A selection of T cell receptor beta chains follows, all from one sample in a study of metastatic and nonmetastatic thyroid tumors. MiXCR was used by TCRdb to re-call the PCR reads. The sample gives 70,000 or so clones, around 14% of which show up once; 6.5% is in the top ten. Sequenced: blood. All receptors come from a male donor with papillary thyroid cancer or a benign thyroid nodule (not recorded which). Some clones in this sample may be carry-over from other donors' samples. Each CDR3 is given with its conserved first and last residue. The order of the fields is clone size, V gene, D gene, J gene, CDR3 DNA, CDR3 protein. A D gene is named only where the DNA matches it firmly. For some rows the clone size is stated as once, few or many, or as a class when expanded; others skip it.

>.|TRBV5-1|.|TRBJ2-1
TGCGCCAGCAGCTTAGCTAGCGAGGGGAATGAGCAGTTCTTC
CASSLASEGNEQFF
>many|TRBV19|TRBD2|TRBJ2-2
TGTGCCAGTAGTATTATGGGGAGGGCCGGGGAGCTGTTTTTT
CASSIMGRAGELFF
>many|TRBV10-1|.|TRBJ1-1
TGCGCCAGCAGTGAATCTGACACTGAAGCTTTCTTT
CASSESDTEAFF
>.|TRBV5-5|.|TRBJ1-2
TGTGCCAGCAGCCACAGGGAGGCTGGCTACACCTTC
CASSHREAGYTF
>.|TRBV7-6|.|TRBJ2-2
TGTGCCAGCAGCTTAGGTGGCGGCGGCTACACCGGGGAGCTGTTTTTT
CASSLGGGGYTGELFF
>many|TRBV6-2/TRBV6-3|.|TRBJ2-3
TGTGCCAGCAGTTACTCTCTATTCCCCAGCGGCGTGACAGATACGCAGTATTTT
CASSYSLFPSGVTDTQYF
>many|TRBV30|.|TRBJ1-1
TGTGCCTGGAGTGTAGGTATCGAAGCTTTCTTT
CAWSVGIEAFF
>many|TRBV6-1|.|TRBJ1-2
TGTGCCAGCAGTGAAGGGGGTTGGGGACTATTACTTTATGGCTACACCTTC
CASSEGGWGLLLYGYTF
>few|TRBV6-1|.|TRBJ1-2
TGTGCCAGCATGTTCGGGGACGGAAGTTCCGTTGGCTACACCTTC
CASMFGDGSSVGYTF
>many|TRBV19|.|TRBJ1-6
TGTGCCAGTAGCCCCCCGGACAGAAATTCACCCCTCCACTTT
CASSPPDRNSPLHF
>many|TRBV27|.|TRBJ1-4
TGTGCCAGCAGTTACCGGGACCAAGATGAAAAACTGTTTTTT
CASSYRDQDEKLFF
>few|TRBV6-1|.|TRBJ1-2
TGTGCCAGCAGTCCTGGACCGTCACCTTATGTCTACACCTTC
CASSPGPSPYVYTF
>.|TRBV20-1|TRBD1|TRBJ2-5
TGCAGTGCTAGAGGGCACCGGGACAGACGACGAATATGGGAGACCCAGTACTTC
CSARGHRDRRRIWETQYF
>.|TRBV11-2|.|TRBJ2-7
TGTGCCAGCGCAACAGGTTTCTCCTCCTACGAGCAGTACTTC
CASATGFSSYEQYF
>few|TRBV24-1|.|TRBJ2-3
TGTGCCACCCTACGGCGGGGCAGGTTAAGTACAGATACGCAGTATTTT
CATLRRGRLSTDTQYF
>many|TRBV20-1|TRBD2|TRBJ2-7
TGCAGTGCACGGTTGCCGGGAGGCTCCTACGAGCAGTACTTC
CSARLPGGSYEQYF
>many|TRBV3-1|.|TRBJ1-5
TGTGCCAGCAGCCAAGGACTTAGCAATCAGCCCCAGCATTTT
CASSQGLSNQPQHF
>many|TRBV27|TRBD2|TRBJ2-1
TGTGCCAGCAGAAAAGCCTTTCTAGCGGGAGGTTCTCACAATGAGCAGTTCTTC
CASRKAFLAGGSHNEQFF
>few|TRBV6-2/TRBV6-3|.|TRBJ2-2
TGTGCCAGCAGATGGAAAGGGCCGAACACCGGGGAGCTTTTTTTT
CASRWKGPNTGELFF
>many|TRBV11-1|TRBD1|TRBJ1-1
TGTGCCAGCAGCTCACCGACAGGGGGGGTGCACACTGAAGCTTTCTTT
CASSSPTGGVHTEAFF
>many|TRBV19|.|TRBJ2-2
TGTGCCAGTAGTATCTCCGACGGGGAGCTGTTTTTT
CASSISDGELFF
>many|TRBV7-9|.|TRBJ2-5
TGTGCCAGCAGCTCCTCCTCGGGACAAGAGACCCAGTACTTC
CASSSSSGQETQYF
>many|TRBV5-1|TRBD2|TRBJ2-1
TGCGCCAGCAGCCCCCTAGAGGCGGGAGGGCCAAAGTTCTTC
CASSPLEAGGPKFF
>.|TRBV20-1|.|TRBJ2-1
TGCAGTGCTAGGCGTCTACTTTTCTACAATGAGCAGTTCTTC
CSARRLLFYNEQFF
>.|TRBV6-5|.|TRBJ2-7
TGTGCCAGCAGTTATGGTGACATGACCCCCTACCAGCAGTACTTC
CASSYGDMTPYQQYF
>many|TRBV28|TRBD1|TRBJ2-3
TGTGCCAGCAGTTTATGGGACAGGGGGCCGGATACGCAGTATTTT
CASSLWDRGPDTQYF
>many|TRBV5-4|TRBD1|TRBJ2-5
TGTGCCAGCAGCTTTCCAATCACCGGGACAGGGACTGGAGAGACCCAGTACTTC
CASSFPITGTGTGETQYF
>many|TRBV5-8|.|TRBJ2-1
TGTGCCAGCAGCTTGAGAGGACGAAGCTCCTACAATGAGCAGTTCTTC
CASSLRGRSSYNEQFF
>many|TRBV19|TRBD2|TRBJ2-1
TGTGCCAGCTCCGGGACTAGCGGGTATGAGCAGTTCTTC
CASSGTSGYEQFF
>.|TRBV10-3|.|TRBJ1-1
TGTGCCTGGTGTGCCCGGGTGGGCGTCACTGAAGCTTTCTTT
CAWCARVGVTEAFF